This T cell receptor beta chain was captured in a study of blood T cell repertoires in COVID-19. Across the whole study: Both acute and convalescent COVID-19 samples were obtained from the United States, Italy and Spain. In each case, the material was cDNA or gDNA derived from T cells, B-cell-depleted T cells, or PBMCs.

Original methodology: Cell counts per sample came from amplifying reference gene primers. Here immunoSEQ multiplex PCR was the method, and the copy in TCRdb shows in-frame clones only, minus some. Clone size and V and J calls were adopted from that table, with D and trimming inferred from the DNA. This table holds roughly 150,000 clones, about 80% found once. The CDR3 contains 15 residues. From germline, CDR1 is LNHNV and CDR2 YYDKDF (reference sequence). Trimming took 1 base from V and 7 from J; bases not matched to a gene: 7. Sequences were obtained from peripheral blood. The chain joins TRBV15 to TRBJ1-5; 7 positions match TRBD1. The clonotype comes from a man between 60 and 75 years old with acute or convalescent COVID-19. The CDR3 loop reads CATSRGPQGWQPQHF. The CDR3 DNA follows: TGTGCCACCAGCAGAGGACCACAGGGGTGGCAGCCCCAGCATTTT.